This T cell receptor beta chain was obtained from a study of cytomegalovirus exposure and HLA in healthy donors. As for this clone: What it binds is not known.

This PCR relied on a set of 60 Vbeta primers and 13 Jbeta primers. Sequencing was performed with immunoSEQ multiplex PCR; in TCRdb, only in-frame clones are kept and a portion is missing. The sample lists 60,000 to 70,000 clones, approximately 80% seen once, with just under 3% in the top ten. The study's findings and limits: Sequence variants that were highly shared formed a cluster that was likely a sequencing artifact. Later work found that TCR association rates differed between HLA loci; DRB1 had the most and HLA-C the fewest.

J gave up 4 bases and V 5 bases, and 14 bases lay outside the gene matches. There are 19 residues in the CDR3. Germline V lookup: CDR1 SGHTA, CDR2 FQGTGA. This clonotype originated in a woman in her twenties or thirties in good health and CMV-seronegative. This chain uses TRBV7-3 with TRBJ2-1; 13 nucleotides match TRBD2. Sequencing was carried out using PBMCs. The CDR3 region is CASSPQGTSGRVPYNEQFF. In DNA form, the CDR3 reads TGTGCCAGCAGCCCCCAAGGTACTAGCGGGAGGGTCCCGTACAATGAGCAGTTCTTC.